One sample yielded the 24 T cell receptor beta chains listed below, sequenced in a study of T cells in Graves' hyperthyroidism and ophthalmopathy. Researchers took RNA transcripts and amplified the TCR beta CDR3 regions from them. HTBI primers were used for first-round RT-PCR of the TCR CDR3. TCRdb fed the multiplex PCR reads into MiXCR, producing one record per CDR3 protein. The table includes approximately 720,000 distinct CDR3 sequences, around a sixth detected once. Sequenced: blood. These receptor sequences come from a woman aged 50 to 65 with Graves' hyperthyroidism that later progressed to Graves' ophthalmopathy.

There are a few counts of this clonotype. The V gene is TRBV12-3 or TRBV12-4, the J gene TRBJ2-2; possibly TRBD1 or TRBD2 for D (5 bases each). V shed 5 bases and J shed 2 bases, with 21 bases lying between them. This CDR3 is 18 amino acids long. The CDR3 protein is CASSQPSRGRGNTGELFF. CDR3 in DNA: TGTGCCAGCAGTCAACCCTCTAGGGGACGGGGAAACACCGGGGAGCTGTTTTTT.

This clonotype was observed at least ten times. The J gene is TRBJ1-2, the V gene TRBV5-1, with 9 bases matching TRBD1. Germline V CDR1 and CDR2: SGHRS, YFSETQ. The CDR3 sequence is 14 residues long. With V trimmed by 4 bases and J by 8 bases, 9 bases remained unmatched. The CDR3 loop reads CASSTAGTGFGYTF. The CDR3 nucleotides are TGCGCCAGCAGCACGGCCGGGACAGGGTTCGGCTACACCTTC.

This clonotype was counted a few times. The V gene is TRBV3-1, the J gene TRBJ1-6; possibly TRBD1 for D (6 bases). V was clipped by 0 bases and J by 9 bases, with 12 bases between them. CDR1 and CDR2 from the germline V gene are LGHDT and YNNKEL (reference sequence). The CDR3 runs to 15 residues. CDR3 DNA: TGTGCCAGCAGCCAAGAGCAGGGGCTGGTTTCACCCCTCCACTTT. As protein: CASSQEQGLVSPLHF.

This clonotype was seen more than once but under ten times. The chain uses TRBV10-1 and TRBJ2-1; D not resolved. V shed 2 bases and J shed 7 bases, with 15 bases lying between them. CDR3 length: 15 amino acids. CDR1 WNHNN and CDR2 SYGVQD come from the germline V gene (reference sequence). The CDR3 sequence is CASSERPTGRNEQFF. DNA of the CDR3: TGCGCCAGCAGTGAGAGGCCGACTGGTAGAAATGAGCAGTTCTTC.

The chain employs TRBV7-9 and TRBJ1-2; D possibly corresponds to TRBD1 (6 bases). CDR1 SEHNR and CDR2 FQNEAQ come from the germline V gene (reference sequence). V was shortened by 1 base and J by 7 bases, with 13 bases between the two germline ends. The CDR3 is 14 residues long. DNA for the CDR3: TGTGCCAGCAGCTTAGTATTGGGGGCGATTGGCTACACCTTC. It codes for CASSLVLGAIGYTF.

This clonotype turned up a few times. V gene TRBV24-1 combines with J gene TRBJ2-6, with D possibly being TRBD1 (6 bases). The CDR3 runs to 17 residues. V lost 2 bases, J lost 1 base, and 11 bases lay in between. Per germline, CDR1 KGHDR and CDR2 SFDVKD. The CDR3 sequence is CATSDSQGSSGANVLTF. Written as DNA, the CDR3 is TGTGCCACCAGTGATTCACAGGGATCTTCTGGGGCCAACGTCCTGACTTTC.

The V and J genes are TRBV2 and TRBJ2-1, with D perhaps TRBD1 or TRBD2 (5 bases each). The CDR3 loop spans 11 amino acids. Deletions cut 4 bases from V and 9 bases from J, with 7 bases between. Germline V gives CDR1 SNHLY, CDR2 FYNNEI. In DNA, the CDR3 is TGTGCCAGCAGTGTGAGGGGTGAGCAGTTCTTC. This codes for CASSVRGEQFF.

With respect to this clonotype: Being one base from a much bigger clone, this may be a read error. The genes are TRBV30 and TRBJ1-2; tentative D call: TRBD1 (6 bases). Germline V gene sequence: CDR1 GTSNPN, CDR2 SVGIG (reference sequence). CDR3 length equals 13 residues. Trimming took 2 bases from V and 7 from J, leaving 14 bases between them. CDR3 nucleotide sequence: TGTGCCTGGAGTCACAGGGAGCAAAGTGGCTACACCTTC. Its protein is CAWSHREQSGYTF.

V and J are TRBV6-1 and TRBJ1-1; unclear D gene. The CDR3 has 14 amino acids. Looked up from germline, CDR1 is MNHNS and CDR2 is SASEGT. V was pared by 5 bases and J by 1 base, with 11 bases between. CDR3 in DNA: TGTGCCAGCAGTCGCCACCGGGGGAACACTGAAGCTTTCTTT. Protein: CASSRHRGNTEAFF.

The chain links TRBV7-6 to TRBJ2-1; 14 nucleotides align to TRBD2. With V trimmed by 6 bases and J by 9 bases, 4 bases remained unmatched. CDR3 length: 14 amino acids. The germline V gene encodes CDR1 SGHVS and CDR2 FNYEAQ. The CDR3 is CASSNGLAGGEQFF. As DNA, the CDR3 is TGTGCCAGCAGTAACGGACTAGCGGGGGGTGAGCAGTTCTTC.

Turning to this clonotype: Germline is not matched at one junction end, which may reflect a read error. The chain couples TRBV20-1 to TRBJ2-4; D possibly matches TRBD1 or TRBD2 (5 bases each). There are 11 residues in the CDR3. The germline CDR1 and CDR2 sequences are DFQATT and SNEGSKA (reference sequence). DNA of the CDR3: TGCAGTGCGAGAGGGGCGGGCATTCAGTACTTC. Protein sequence: CSARGAGIQYF.

The sample holds many counts of this clonotype. The V gene is TRBV7-9, the J gene TRBJ2-5; no reliable D call. Germline CDR1 SEHNR, CDR2 FQNEAQ (reference sequence). V lost 4 bases and J 7 bases, leaving 13 bases between the germline ends. CDR3 length equals 13 residues. In DNA form, the CDR3 reads TGTGCCAGCAGCTGGCCGGCGGCAGGGACCCAGTACTTC. Protein: CASSWPAAGTQYF.

The chain is built from TRBV5-1 and TRBJ1-1; TRBD1 is a possible D gene (6 bases). Per germline, CDR1 SGHRS and CDR2 YFSETQ. This CDR3 is built from 16 residues. Between the trimmed V and J ends, which lost 4 bases and 7 bases, there was a span of 23 bases. The CDR3 is CASSLGGGGGFGEAFF. The CDR3 bases are TGCGCCAGCAGCCTGGGCGGCGGAGGGGGATTCGGTGAAGCTTTCTTT.

This clonotype was seen repeatedly, ten times or more. CDR3 sequence: CASSFRGVGEKLFF. In DNA, the CDR3 is TGTGCCAGCAGCTTCCGGGGGGTGGGAGAAAAACTGTTTTTT. The V and J genes are TRBV7-8 and TRBJ1-4; maybe TRBD1 (5 bases). Germline V gene data show CDR1 as SGHVS and CDR2 as FQNEAQ. V lost 3 bases to trimming and J lost 8 bases, with 13 bases between them. The CDR3 totals 14 residues. Full variable domain (rest looked up from reference TRBV7-8 and TRBJ1-4): GAGVSQSPRYKVAKRGQDVALRCDPISGHVSLFWYQQALGQGPEFLTYFQNEAQLDKSGLPSDRFFAERPEGSVSTLKIQRTQQEDSAVYLCASSFRGVGEKLFFGSGTQLSVL.

This clonotype has ten or more counts. V usage is TRBV2 and J usage is TRBJ1-1; maybe TRBD1 (5 bases). Germline V CDR1 and CDR2: SNHLY, FYNNEI. The CDR3 extends over 14 amino acids. The V end was cut by 2 bases, the J end by 3 bases, with 10 bases between. DNA of the CDR3: TGTGCCAGCAGTGAATTTGTGGGGGACACTGAAGCTTTCTTT. It yields the protein CASSEFVGDTEAFF.

The chain recombines TRBV5-5 with TRBJ2-5; 10 bases match TRBD1. Trimming took 1 base from V and 2 from J; bases not matched to a gene: 14. The V gene's germline CDR1 is SGHKS and CDR2 YYEKEE (reference sequence). The CDR3 is 19 residues long. The CDR3 coding sequence is TGTGCCAGCAGCTTGTTGGTCGCACCTCGGACAGGGGGGCAAGAGACCCAGTACTTC. Residues: CASSLLVAPRTGGQETQYF.

This chain links TRBV12-5 with TRBJ2-3, with D unresolved. Per germline, CDR1 LGHNT and CDR2 FRNRAP. The CDR3 is 12 amino acids. Trimming pared 6 bases from V and 0 bases from J, leaving 4 bases between. The CDR3 bases are TGTGCTAGTGGGACTAGCACAGATACGCAGTATTTT. This codes for CASGTSTDTQYF.

This clonotype was counted many times. The chain links TRBV7-8 to TRBJ2-1; tentative D call: TRBD2 (6 bases). The CDR3 length is 16 residues. V gave up 1 base and J gave up 9 bases, with 19 bases separating them. CDR1 SGHVS and CDR2 FQNEAQ come from the germline V gene. The CDR3 nucleotides read TGTGCCAGCAGCTTAGTGGCCGGGGGTTCGCGAATTGAGCAGTTCTTC. Its protein is CASSLVAGGSRIEQFF.

V usage is TRBV20-1 and J usage is TRBJ2-3; 8 bases map to TRBD2. Looked up from germline, CDR1 is DFQATT and CDR2 is SNEGSKA (reference sequence). The CDR3 contains 16 residues. J was trimmed by 2 bases and V by 1 base; bases with no gene match: 8. The chain's CDR3 is CSARVGGGLDTDTQYF. DNA of the CDR3: TGCAGTGCTAGAGTCGGGGGGGGGCTGGACACAGATACGCAGTATTTT.

Only a few counts were recorded for this clonotype. The genes are TRBV9 and TRBJ2-1; perhaps TRBD2 as D (6 bases). The CDR3 is made up of 13 amino acids. Germline assignment: CDR1 SGDLS and CDR2 YYNGEE. Trimming cost V 0 bases and J 8 bases, with 9 bases left between them. The CDR3 coding sequence is TGTGCCAGCAGCGTAGATAGCGGCGATGAGCAGTTCTTC. Protein sequence: CASSVDSGDEQFF. Looking up the rest from reference TRBV9 and TRBJ2-1 gives the full variable domain: DSGVTQTPKHLITATGQRVTLRCSPRSGDLSVYWYQQSLDQGLQFLIQYYNGEERAKGNILERFSAQQFPDLHSELNLSSLELGDSALYFCASSVDSGDEQFFGPGTRLTVL.

This clonotype has ten or more counts. The chain couples TRBV7-9 to TRBJ1-2; D is perhaps TRBD1 (5 bases). In germline, CDR1 is SEHNR, CDR2 FQNEAQ (reference sequence). The CDR3 sequence is 15 residues long. Trimming pared 5 bases from V and 4 bases from J, leaving 17 bases between. CDR3 sequence: CASSPPGQGGYGYTF. CDR3 bases: TGTGCCAGCAGCCCCCCGGGGCAGGGCGGCTATGGCTACACCTTC. Drawing the rest from reference TRBV7-9 and TRBJ1-2, the complete variable domain is DTGVSQNPRHKITKRGQNVTFRCDPISEHNRLYWYRQTLGQGPEFLTYFQNEAQLEKSRLLSDRFSAERPKGSFSTLEIQRTEQGDSAMYLCASSPPGQGGYGYTFGSGTRLTVV.

This chain joins TRBV6-2 or TRBV6-3 and TRBJ1-5; 8 bases fit TRBD1. Germline CDR1 reads MNHEY; CDR2 reads SVGEGT. CDR3 length: 17 residues. V dropped 6 bases and J dropped 0; count of bases not matched to a gene: 10. DNA of the CDR3: TGTGCCAGCAGGACAACAGGGGGTGGATATAGCAATCAGCCCCAGCATTTT. Translation: CASRTTGGGYSNQPQHF.

The sample holds a few counts of this clonotype. The chain carries TRBV18 and TRBJ2-2; D possibly uses TRBD1 or TRBD2 (5 bases each). V was trimmed by 6 bases and J by 1 base, leaving 21 bases between them. Germline V gene lookup returns CDR1 KGHSH and CDR2 LQKENI. This CDR3 is 18 amino acids long. The CDR3 nucleotides are TGTGCCAGCTCGTCTTTGGCCCCGGGGCAGTGGAACACCGGGGAGCTGTTTTTT. Its translation: CASSSLAPGQWNTGELFF.

The rearrangement uses TRBV29-1 and TRBJ2-4; TRBD1 agrees at 12 bases. Trimming took 6 bases from V and 8 from J; bases not matched to a gene: 5. Germline CDR1 SQVTM, CDR2 ANQGSEA. This CDR3 is built from 13 residues. CDR3 sequence reads: CSVGDRGLDIQYF. CDR3 nucleotide sequence: TGCAGCGTGGGGGACAGGGGGCTTGACATTCAGTACTTC.